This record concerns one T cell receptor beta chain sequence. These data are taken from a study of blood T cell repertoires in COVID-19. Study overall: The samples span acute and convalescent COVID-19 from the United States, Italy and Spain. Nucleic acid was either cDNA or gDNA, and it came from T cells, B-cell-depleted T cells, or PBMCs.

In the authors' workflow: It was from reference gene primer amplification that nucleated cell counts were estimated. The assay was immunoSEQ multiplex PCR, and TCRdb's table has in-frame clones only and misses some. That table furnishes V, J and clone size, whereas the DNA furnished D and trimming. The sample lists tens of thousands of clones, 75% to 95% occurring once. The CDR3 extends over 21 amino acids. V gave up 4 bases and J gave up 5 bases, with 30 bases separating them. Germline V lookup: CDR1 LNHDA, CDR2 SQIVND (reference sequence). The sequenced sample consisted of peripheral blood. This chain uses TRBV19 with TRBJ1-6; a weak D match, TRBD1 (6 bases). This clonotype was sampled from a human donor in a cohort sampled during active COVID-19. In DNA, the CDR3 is TGTGCCAGTAGTAGTAAACTTAACAGGGAAGCAATTAGTAGGGATAATTCACCCCTCCACTTT. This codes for CASSSKLNREAISRDNSPLHF.